The T cell receptor (beta chain) under discussion was sequenced for a study of blood T cell repertoires in COVID-19. Study background: Acute-phase and convalescent COVID-19 samples originated in the United States, Italy and Spain.

The germline V and J ends were trimmed by 5 bases and 8 bases, with 13 bases remaining between them. This CDR3 is built from 13 residues. The germline V gene encodes CDR1 SGHTA and CDR2 FQGNSA. Original analysis: Nucleated cell counts were estimated from reference gene primer amplification. Data came from immunoSEQ multiplex PCR; TCRdb stores just in-frame clones and leaves some out. The V and J calls and the clone size are those of that table, but D and trimming were determined from the DNA. The sample yields about 210,000 clones, more than 75% seen once. This clone was detected only a few times. V is TRBV7-2 and J is TRBJ2-1; possible D gene TRBD1, 8 bases. The specimen was peripheral blood. This clonotype was obtained from an elderly woman with acute or convalescent COVID-19. CDR3 protein: CASSPQGGDEQFF. The CDR3 nucleotides read TGTGCCAGCAGCCCACAGGGGGGGGATGAGCAGTTCTTC.